This is a list of T cell receptor beta chains from one sample in a study of immune heterogeneity within non-small cell lung tumors. TCRdb fed the multiplex PCR reads into MiXCR, producing one record per CDR3 protein. The repertoire holds 2,000 to 3,000 distinct CDR3 sequences, roughly 29% seen once, with 30% to 40% in the top ten. Sequencing input: lung tumor tissue. The receptors originated from a man between 50 and 59 years old with non-small cell lung cancer. The CDR3 runs from the conserved cysteine through the conserved F or W. The D gene is left open where the match is weak. The size of a clone is reported for some rows only, either as once, few or many, or as a class for expanded clones.

v_gene	d_gene	j_gene	abundance	CDR3nt	CDR3aa
TRBV28	.	TRBJ1-2	.	TGTGCTAGCGGAACGGGGGGGAGTGGCTACACCTTC	CASGTGGSGYTF
TRBV24-1	TRBD1	TRBJ1-5	medium-sized	TGTGCCACCAGTGCCCGGGGACAGGGTATTAATCAGCCCCAGCATTTT	CATSARGQGINQPQHF
TRBV12-3/TRBV12-4	.	TRBJ1-5	medium-sized	TGTGCCAGCAGTTTAGGTCCCGACCCCAAGCATTTT	CASSLGPDPKHF
TRBV5-1	.	TRBJ2-7	medium-sized	TGCGCCAGCAGCTTGGCTCCGGGCTACGAGCAGTACTTC	CASSLAPGYEQYF
TRBV5-1	.	TRBJ1-4	medium-sized	TGCGCCAGCAGCCGCGGGCAGGGAGGAACTAATGAAAAACTGTTTTTT	CASSRGQGGTNEKLFF
TRBV19	.	TRBJ1-1	.	TGTGCCAGCATCAGTCGGGGGGACACTGAAGCTTTCTTT	CASISRGDTEAFF
TRBV6-1	.	TRBJ1-2	once	TGTGCCAGCATTCCAACTTGGACGGGGTTGGGGTATGGCTACACCTTC	CASIPTWTGLGYGYTF
TRBV5-6	.	TRBJ2-7	large	TGTGCCAGCAGCTTGGGGGCAGGTAGCCGCAACTCCTACGAGCAGTACTTC	CASSLGAGSRNSYEQYF
TRBV19	.	TRBJ1-2	.	TGTGCCAGTAACAACGGCAGGGCTAACTATGGCTACACCTTC	CASNNGRANYGYTF
TRBV5-1	.	TRBJ2-2	.	TGCGCCAGCAGCTTGGCACCCCTAACGGCCGGGGAGCTGTTTTTT	CASSLAPLTAGELFF
TRBV28	.	TRBJ1-5	.	TGTGCCAGCAGCTTTGCTGGGCGGAGCAATCAGCCCCAGCATTTT	CASSFAGRSNQPQHF
TRBV9	.	TRBJ2-3	.	TGTGCCAGCAGCCTACGAAGCACAGATACGCAGTATTTT	CASSLRSTDTQYF
TRBV7-9	TRBD1	TRBJ1-2	many	TGTGCCAGCAGCTTAGCCTGGACAGGGGCTGGCTACACCTTC	CASSLAWTGAGYTF
TRBV28	.	TRBJ1-1	.	TGTGCCAGCAGTTCACCTCCCGGGGACACTGAAGCTTTCTTT	CASSSPPGDTEAFF
TRBV5-1	.	TRBJ1-6	medium-sized	TGCGCCAGCAGCCCCACAGGGAGTGCGGATTCACCCCTCCACTTT	CASSPTGSADSPLHF
TRBV7-9	.	TRBJ2-1	.	TGTGTCAGCAGCTTACGTGGTAGCGGAGACAATGAGCAGTTCTTC	CVSSLRGSGDNEQFF
TRBV7-9	TRBD1	TRBJ1-6	medium-sized	TGTGCCAGCAGCTTACCGGGACAGGGCGAGTCCGGTTCACCCCTCCACTTT	CASSLPGQGESGSPLHF
TRBV5-6	.	TRBJ2-2	.	TGTGCCAGCAGCTTTAGTCAAGAGTCACTGTCTACCACCGGGGAGCTGTTTTTT	CASSFSQESLSTTGELFF
TRBV6-6	.	TRBJ2-7	medium-sized	TGTGCCAGCAGTTATCCAGGGGGGGCGAGCTCCTACGAGCAGTACTTC	CASSYPGGASSYEQYF
TRBV9	TRBD2	TRBJ2-3	medium-sized	TGTGCCAGCAGCGTTGGCGGGAGTGCAGATACGCAGTATTTT	CASSVGGSADTQYF